This entry is about one T cell receptor (beta chain). In this sample, this clone turned up once. Its recognized antigen is unknown. The input lacks base qualities; no much larger clone sits a single base away. The cohort was made up of approximately 670 healthy bone marrow donors. All cohort members were sampled while nominally healthy, although unrecorded immune exposures were likely present. The donor tested CMV seronegative and was one of the 352 seronegative cohort members. A peripheral blood sample was collected from each donor, and TCR beta sequencing was performed on peripheral blood mononuclear cells. The Qiagen DNeasy Blood Extraction Kit was used to extract genomic DNA from the blood cell samples. The protocol used for the library was the immunoSEQ multiplex PCR assay. A mixture of 60 forward primers for TCR Vbeta segments and 13 reverse primers for TCR Jbeta segments was used in the multiplex PCR. Amplification of the CDR3 region of rearranged TCR beta genes was performed with a multiplex PCR assay on genomic DNA. The amplified TCR beta libraries were sequenced on the Illumina HiSeq System as 87-base-pair reads. The authors processed their data as follows. A later analysis counted some 74 million unique TCR beta chains across the 666 repertoires, and 9.5 million to 11 million of these chains were shared by at least two donors. Raw reads were error-corrected and collapsed into unique sequences with a nearest-neighbor algorithm that merged closely related sequences to remove PCR and sequencing errors. V, D and J gene segments were assigned by aligning CDR3 sequences to IMGT reference sequences. For a sequence to be retained, at least a six-nucleotide match to both a V gene segment and a J gene segment was required. A rearrangement was called productive if the CDR3 had no stop codons and remained in frame with V and J, and every other rearrangement was called non-productive. Following IMGT convention, CDR3 was defined as the stretch from the second conserved V-encoded cysteine to the conserved J-encoded phenylalanine. Sequences without an unambiguous match to a single V gene segment were excluded from the earlier analysis of several hundred of the donors. In an earlier analysis of about 590 of the donors, a V segment was called functional when productive rearrangements were above 56.7%, and segregating when the standard deviation between donors exceeded 5%. A statistical classification framework was built to diagnose cytomegalovirus status from the catalog of TCR beta chain sequences. V and J gene assignment, in a later analysis, came from comparing TCR nucleotide sequences with IMGT/GENE-DB human TR gene sequences. The TCRdist pipeline was used in a later analysis to assign CDR3 sequences and most-parsimonious VDJ recombination scenarios. In a later analysis, each TCR beta chain was defined by its CDR3 amino acid sequence together with its V-gene family, and reads lacking a unique V-gene family were excluded. A later analysis removed several hundred highly shared, low-generation-probability nucleotide sequences to deal with suspected cross-contamination and a sequencing artifact. For each public chain, a later analysis derived a clonal expansion index from normalized ranks of inferred template counts within each repertoire. A later analysis computed generation probabilities with a VDJ recombination model fitted to out-of-frame rearrangements, and checked the results against IGoR. A later analysis scored TCR-TCR, TCR-HLA and TCR-CMV co-occurrence with hypergeometric tests, applying a repertoire-size bias correction to TCR pairs. False discovery rates were estimated in a later analysis by permuting HLA or CMV assignments 20 times. A later analysis grouped co-occurring TCRs with DBSCAN, adding TCRdist sequence similarity when clustering within HLA-allele-positive subsets. Repertoires with fewer than 30,000 or more than 120,000 public chains, plus five repertoires with anomalous nucleotide sharing, were excluded from co-occurrence clustering. The clones in this table, taken by TCRdb from immuneACCESS, are in-frame only. Not every clone is retained; where verified, under half of the shortfall comes from an unresolved V gene, and the cause of the rest is unknown. V and J calls plus clone size are reproduced from that table; the DNA served to infer D and trimming. Here the sample has about 170,000 clones; roughly 80% occur a single time. The leading ten clones occupy about 2.5% of the sample.

These data are taken from a study of cytomegalovirus exposure and HLA in healthy donors (dated by TCRdb to the late 2010s). Describing the broader study: In an earlier analysis of some 610 of the donors, about 270 Gb of sequence data and some 100 million unique TCR beta sequences from roughly 180 million T cells were reported. An early release that covered roughly 600 HLA-typed donors contained around 300 gigabases of sequencing data and 70 million to 100 million unique TCR sequences. The genetic ancestry cluster associated with self-reported Caucasian donors included roughly 84% of the approximately 400 genotyped donors. The study aimed to test whether cataloging public T cell receptors could reveal signatures of past pathogen exposure. The study used immunosequencing to profile the T cell repertoires of around 600 subjects and linked those repertoires to cytomegalovirus serostatus. Besides the first cohort of approximately 710 subjects, a separate validation cohort made up of some 110 different subjects was used. High-throughput TCR immunosequencing, statistical association of individual TCRs with disease status, and machine learning were combined to predict cytomegalovirus infection status. A later analysis re-analyzed previously published TCR beta repertoires from about 730 donors and added high-resolution HLA genotyping to study TCR occurrence patterns. In the later analysis, no new phenotypic data were used to find candidate immune exposures; instead, reliance was placed on TCR beta sequences and their occurrence across donors. An earlier analysis of about 600 of the donors used high-throughput TCR beta sequencing to judge whether each TCR beta V gene segment behaved as functional or pseudogenic. Donor age, sex, ethnicity and CMV serostatus were compiled alongside the repertoire data. A later genetic analysis took genome-wide SNP genotypes for about 65% of the 666 donors and used that subset as a discovery cohort. All discovery cohort repertoires had been generated using a single sequencing platform. Both class I and class II loci were covered by HLA typing, at four-digit resolution. Typing coverage differed by locus: A, B, C, DRB1 and DQB1 were typed in about 620-640 donors, DQA1 in approximately 520, DPA1 in around 600, and DPB1 in 400 to 480. About 5 DR-DQ haplotypes were handled as single units for association and clustering, since linkage in the cohort was strong. Among around 400 genotyped donors of the cohort, an average of approximately 240,000 unique TCR beta nucleotide sequences was sequenced per donor, of which approximately 19% were non-productive.

The CDR3 sequence holds 14 residues, the cysteine and phenylalanine included. The sequence is cut down to CDR3 DNA, 42 bases in frame from base 1. Relative to germline, V is 5 bases shorter and J is 0 bases shorter, with 9 bases between their ends. The CDR1 and CDR2 encoded by the germline V gene are SGHDT and YYEEEE. Study-wide findings and limitations: A further reported finding was that TCR beta sequences accurately predicted the HLA-A and HLA-B alleles for most subjects in the first cohort. A later analysis found that TCR association rates varied across HLA loci, with DRB1 alleles showing the most associated TCRs and HLA-C alleles the fewest. An association between a missense DCLRE1C variant and V-gene and J-gene trimming of TCR beta chains was found in a later genetic analysis and replicated in an independent cohort. The earlier analysis of 450 to 700 of the donors excluded over 15 rarely observed V segments, including chromosome 9 orphons, because counts were too low. In an earlier analysis of around 600 of the donors, most TCR beta V segments appeared in productive rearrangements about 87% or about 30% of the time, broadly matching IMGT annotations. The classifier was reported to diagnose cytomegalovirus status with high specificity and sensitivity in both the original and validation cohorts. At a false discovery rate of 0.05, a later analysis linked some 18,000 TCR beta sequences to specific HLA alleles. The sequencing pipeline was judged likely to have produced a cluster of highly shared sequence variants as a technical artifact. Compared with equally common non-associated chains, HLA-associated TCR beta chains in a later analysis were more clonally expanded and had lower generation probabilities. A later analysis reported that several top co-occurrence clusters appeared linked to parvovirus B19, influenza, CMV and Epstein-Barr virus. Across donors, most TCR sequences were observed very rarely, whereas some public TCRs were present in many individuals. In the study, some 160 TCR beta chains were listed as associated with cytomegalovirus. Most CMV-associated TCR beta chains appeared to be HLA-restricted in a later analysis, and the HLA associations seemed to be driven largely by CMV exposure. Correlated functional status among segregating V segments might reflect linkage disequilibrium, but an unknown experimental factor could not be ruled out. The 87-base-pair reads could not distinguish some IMGT-functional V segments, including TRBV6-2 and TRBV6-3, so those segments were excluded. When HLA alleles, especially DR and DQ, strongly co-occurred, attributing TCR associations to individual alleles was difficult. Roughly uniform sequencing depth across donors was assumed in presence/absence analyses, although this assumption may not hold. Only TCR beta chains were sequenced in this cohort, and the absence of alpha or paired-chain data limited detectable features. In a later genetic analysis, fewer N-insertions in productive TCRs were reported among donors in an Asian-associated ancestry cluster than the roughly 700-donor mean. Immune exposure information for the cohort was limited to CMV serostatus. A few of the identified cytomegalovirus-associated TCR beta chains were confirmed in vitro to be specific for cytomegalovirus antigens. The authors suggested that the approach could potentially be extended to other disease states and immunological phenotypes. HLA typing was unavailable for some donors at each locus, so association tests used only the typed subset.

The receptor was isolated from a male donor in good health and CMV-seronegative. The chain uses TRBV5-6 and TRBJ2-4; the best D guess is TRBD1, with 6 bases matching. The sample comprised PBMCs. The DNA reads as follows: TGTGCCAGCAGGCAGGGGCTAGCCAAAAACATTCAGTACTTC. Its protein product is CASRQGLAKNIQYF.